This T cell receptor beta chain was sequenced for a study of T cell repertoires in cytomegalovirus infection (dated by TCRdb to between 2019 and 2020). About the investigation overall: Because public TCR beta signatures pointed to carriage of CMV infection together with the matching HLA type, the HLA type of each donor mattered for the analysis.

This clonotype was counted ten times or more. Its target antigen remains unknown. No quality values exist for individual bases; no much larger clone is one base distant. The instrument was an Illumina HiSeq 1500. In-frame beta chains were kept once TCRdb had trimmed the public reads at Q25 with fastp and called clones with MiXCR. Records with the same CDR3 protein are collapsed into one entry carrying the most frequent genes and DNA. Across this sample there are hundreds of thousands of distinct CDR3 sequences, with 20% to 25% seen only once. The top ten clones comprise 8% of the sample. General conclusions and limits of the study: The ex vivo response was dominated by HLA-C-restricted CMV-specific TCR beta clonotypes, which also provided the single most frequent clonotype in two of eight donors. In both this cohort and an independent cohort of some 370 donors, the cumulative frequency of public TCR beta family members distinguished carriers of CMV infection plus the relevant HLA type.

Its CDR3 holds 13 amino acids, cysteine through valine. Only the CDR3 part of the read is kept: 39 bases, read in frame from the first base. The germline V gene provides CDR1 SGHTA and CDR2 FQGNSA. Trimming costs V 5 bases and J 7 bases, and their ends lie 15 bases apart. Recombination linked TRBV7-2 to TRBJ2-7; the D gene remains uncertain. This receptor was obtained from a human donor in good health (CMV status not recorded). Some clones in this sample may be carry-over from other donors' samples. What was sequenced was CD8+ T cells from PBMCs. DNA sequence: TGTGCCAGCAGCCCAGTCCAAGGAGCAGAGCAGTACGTC. Its protein product is CASSPVQGAEQYV.